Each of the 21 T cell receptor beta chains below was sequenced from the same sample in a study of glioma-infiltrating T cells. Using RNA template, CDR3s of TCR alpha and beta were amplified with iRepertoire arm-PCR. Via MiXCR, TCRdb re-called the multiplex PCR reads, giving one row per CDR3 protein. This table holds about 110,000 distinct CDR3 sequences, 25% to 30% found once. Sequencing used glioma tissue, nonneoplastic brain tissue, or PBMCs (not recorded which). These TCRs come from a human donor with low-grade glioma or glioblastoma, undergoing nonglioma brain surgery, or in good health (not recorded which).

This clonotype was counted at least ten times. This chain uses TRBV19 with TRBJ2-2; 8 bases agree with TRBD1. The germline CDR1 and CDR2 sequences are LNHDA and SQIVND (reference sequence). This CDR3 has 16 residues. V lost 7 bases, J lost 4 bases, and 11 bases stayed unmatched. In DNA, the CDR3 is TGTGCCAGTATGCCCGGGACAGGTTGGGGCACCGGGGAGCTGTTTTTT. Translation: CASMPGTGWGTGELFF.

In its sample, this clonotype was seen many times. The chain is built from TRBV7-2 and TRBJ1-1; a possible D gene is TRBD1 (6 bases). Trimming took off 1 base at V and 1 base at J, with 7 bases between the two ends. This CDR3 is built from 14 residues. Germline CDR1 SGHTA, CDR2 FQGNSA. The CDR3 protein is CASSLEGQNTEAFF. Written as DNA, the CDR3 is TGTGCCAGCAGCTTAGAGGGACAGAACACTGAAGCTTTCTTT.

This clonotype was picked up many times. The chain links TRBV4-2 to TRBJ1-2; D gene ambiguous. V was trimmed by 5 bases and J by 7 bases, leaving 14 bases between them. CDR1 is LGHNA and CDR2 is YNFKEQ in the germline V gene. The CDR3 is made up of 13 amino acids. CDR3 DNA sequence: TGTGCCAGCAGCTCTCTCGACACCTGTGGCTACACCTTC. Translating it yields CASSSLDTCGYTF.

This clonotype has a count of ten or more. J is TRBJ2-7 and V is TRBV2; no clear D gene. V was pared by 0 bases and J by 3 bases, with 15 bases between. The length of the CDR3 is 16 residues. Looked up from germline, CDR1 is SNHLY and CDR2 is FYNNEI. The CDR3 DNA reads TGTGCCAGCAGTGAAGCAGGAAACAGAGGATACTACGAGCAGTACTTC. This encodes CASSEAGNRGYYEQYF. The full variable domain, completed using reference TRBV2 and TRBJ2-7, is EPEVTQTPSHQVTQMGQEVILRCVPISNHLYFYWYRQILGQKVEFLVSFYNNEISEKSEIFDDQFSVERPDGSNFTLKIRSTKLEDSAMYFCASSEAGNRGYYEQYFGPGTRLTVT.

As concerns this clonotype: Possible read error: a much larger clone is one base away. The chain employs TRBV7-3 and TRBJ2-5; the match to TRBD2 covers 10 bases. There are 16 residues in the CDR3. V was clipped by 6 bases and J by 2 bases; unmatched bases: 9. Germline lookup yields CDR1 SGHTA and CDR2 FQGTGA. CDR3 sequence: CASRSTLAGGQETQYF. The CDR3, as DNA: TGTGCCAGCAGATCCACCTTAGCGGGAGGACAAGAGACCCAGTACTTC. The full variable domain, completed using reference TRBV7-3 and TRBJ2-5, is GAGVSQTPSNKVTEKGKYVELRCDPISGHTALYWYRQSLGQGPEFLIYFQGTGAADDSGLPNDRFFAVRPEGSVSTLKIQRTERGDSAVYLCASRSTLAGGQETQYFGPGTRLLVL.

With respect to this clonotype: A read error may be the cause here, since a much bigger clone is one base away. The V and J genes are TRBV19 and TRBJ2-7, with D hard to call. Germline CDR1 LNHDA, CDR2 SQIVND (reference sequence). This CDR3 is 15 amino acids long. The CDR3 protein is CASSIAPSSSYGQYF. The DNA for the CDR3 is TGTGCCAGTAGTATTGCACCGTCAAGCTCCTACGGGCAGTACTTC.

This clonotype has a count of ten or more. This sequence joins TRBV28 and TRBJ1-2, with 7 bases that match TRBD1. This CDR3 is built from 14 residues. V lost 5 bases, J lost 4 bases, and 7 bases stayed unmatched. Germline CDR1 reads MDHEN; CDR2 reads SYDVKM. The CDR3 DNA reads TGTGCCAGCAGTCTTCTACAGGGGTCCTATGGCTACACCTTC. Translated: CASSLLQGSYGYTF.

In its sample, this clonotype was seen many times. CDR3: CASSSDRATDTQYF. CDR3 bases: TGTGCCAGCAGCTCGGACAGGGCCACAGATACGCAGTATTTT. The chain carries TRBV7-2 and TRBJ2-3, with TRBD1 matching 8 bases. V was pared by 4 bases and J by 2 bases, with 2 bases of the junction left unmatched. The CDR3 contains 14 residues. CDR1 SGHTA and CDR2 FQGNSA come from the germline V gene.

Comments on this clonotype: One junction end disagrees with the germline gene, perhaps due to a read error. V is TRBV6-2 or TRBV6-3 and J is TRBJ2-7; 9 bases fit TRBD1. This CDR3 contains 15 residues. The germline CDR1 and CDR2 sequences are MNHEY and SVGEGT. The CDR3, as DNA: TGTTCCAGTGCCGGAGGCGGGACAGGGAGGGACGAGCAGTACTTC. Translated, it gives CSSAGGGTGRDEQYF.

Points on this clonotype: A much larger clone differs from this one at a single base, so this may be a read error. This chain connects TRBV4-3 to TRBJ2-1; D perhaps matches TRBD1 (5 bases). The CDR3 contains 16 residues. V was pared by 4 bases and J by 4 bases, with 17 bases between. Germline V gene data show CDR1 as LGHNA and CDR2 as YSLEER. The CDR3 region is CASSLLPEGVYNEQFF. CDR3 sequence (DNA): TGCGCCAGCAGCCTTCTTCCGGAAGGGGTGTACAATGAGCAGTTCTTC.

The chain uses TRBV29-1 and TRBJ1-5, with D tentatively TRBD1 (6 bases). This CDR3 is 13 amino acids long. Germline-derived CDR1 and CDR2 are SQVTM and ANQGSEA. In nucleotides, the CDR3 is TGCAGTTACAGGGAATCGAGCAATCAGCCCCAGCATTTT. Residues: CSYRESSNQPQHF. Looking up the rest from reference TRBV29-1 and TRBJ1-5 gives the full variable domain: SAVISQKPSRDICQRGTSLTIQCQVDSQVTMMFWYRQQPGQSLTLIATANQGSEATYESGFVIDKFPISRPNLTFSTLTVSNMSPEDSSIYLCSYRESSNQPQHFGDGTRLSIL.

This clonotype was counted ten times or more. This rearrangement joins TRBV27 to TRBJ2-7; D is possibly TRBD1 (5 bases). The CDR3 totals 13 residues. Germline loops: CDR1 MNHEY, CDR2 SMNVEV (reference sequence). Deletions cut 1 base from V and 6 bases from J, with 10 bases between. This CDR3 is CASSLYRNGEQYF. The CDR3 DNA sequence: TGTGCCAGCAGTTTATACAGGAACGGCGAGCAGTACTTC.

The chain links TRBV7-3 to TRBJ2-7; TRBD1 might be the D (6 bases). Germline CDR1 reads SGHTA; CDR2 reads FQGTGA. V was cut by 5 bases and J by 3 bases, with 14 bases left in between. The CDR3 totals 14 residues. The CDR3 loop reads CASSHSAGDYEQYF. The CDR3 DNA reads TGTGCCAGCAGCCACTCGGCAGGGGACTACGAGCAGTACTTC.

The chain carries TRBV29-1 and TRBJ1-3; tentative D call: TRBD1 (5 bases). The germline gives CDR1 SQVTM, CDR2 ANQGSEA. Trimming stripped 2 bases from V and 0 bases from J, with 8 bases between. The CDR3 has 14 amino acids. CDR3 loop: CSVEQGLSGNTIYF. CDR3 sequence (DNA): TGCAGCGTTGAACAGGGACTCTCTGGAAACACCATATATTTT. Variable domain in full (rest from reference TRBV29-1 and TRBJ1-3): SAVISQKPSRDICQRGTSLTIQCQVDSQVTMMFWYRQQPGQSLTLIATANQGSEATYESGFVIDKFPISRPNLTFSTLTVSNMSPEDSSIYLCSVEQGLSGNTIYFGEGSWLTVV.

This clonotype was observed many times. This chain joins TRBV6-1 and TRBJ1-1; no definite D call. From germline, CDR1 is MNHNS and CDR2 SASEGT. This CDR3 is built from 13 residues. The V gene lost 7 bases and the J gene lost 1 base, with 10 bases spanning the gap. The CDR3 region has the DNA TGTGCCAGCAAGGTGGACCCGAACACTGAAGCTTTCTTT. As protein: CASKVDPNTEAFF.

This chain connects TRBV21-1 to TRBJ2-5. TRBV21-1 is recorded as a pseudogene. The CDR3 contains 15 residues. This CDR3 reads CASSIRYLRKEIQYF. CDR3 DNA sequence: TGTGCCAGCAGTATACGGTACTTACGAAAAGAGATACAGTACTTC.

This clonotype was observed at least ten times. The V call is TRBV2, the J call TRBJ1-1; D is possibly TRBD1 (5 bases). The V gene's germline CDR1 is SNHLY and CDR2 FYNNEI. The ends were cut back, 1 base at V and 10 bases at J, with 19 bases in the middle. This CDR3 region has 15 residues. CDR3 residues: CASSEGRGAARGAFF. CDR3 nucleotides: TGTGCCAGCAGTGAAGGGAGGGGAGCAGCCCGCGGAGCTTTCTTT.

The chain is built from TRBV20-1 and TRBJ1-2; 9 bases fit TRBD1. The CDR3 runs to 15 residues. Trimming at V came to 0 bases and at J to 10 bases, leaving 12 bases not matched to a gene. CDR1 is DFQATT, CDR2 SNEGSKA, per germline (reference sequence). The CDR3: CSARDQGTGSYNYTF. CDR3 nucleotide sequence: TGCAGTGCTAGAGATCAGGGGACAGGGAGTTATAACTACACCTTC.

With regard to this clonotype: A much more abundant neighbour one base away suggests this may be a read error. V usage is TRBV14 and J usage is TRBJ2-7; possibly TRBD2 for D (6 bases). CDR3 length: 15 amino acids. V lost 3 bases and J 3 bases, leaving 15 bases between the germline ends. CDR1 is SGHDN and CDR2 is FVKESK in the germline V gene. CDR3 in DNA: TGTGCCAGCAGCCAGCCGGGAGACAGTCACTACGAGCAGTACTTC. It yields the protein CASSQPGDSHYEQYF.

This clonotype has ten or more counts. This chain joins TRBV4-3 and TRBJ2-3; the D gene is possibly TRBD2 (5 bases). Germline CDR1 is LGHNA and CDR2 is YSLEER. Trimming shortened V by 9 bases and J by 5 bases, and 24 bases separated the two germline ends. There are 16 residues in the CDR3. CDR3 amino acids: CASIPRMGAPGDTQYF. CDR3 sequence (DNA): TGCGCCAGTATCCCAAGGATGGGAGCCCCCGGAGATACGCAGTATTTT.

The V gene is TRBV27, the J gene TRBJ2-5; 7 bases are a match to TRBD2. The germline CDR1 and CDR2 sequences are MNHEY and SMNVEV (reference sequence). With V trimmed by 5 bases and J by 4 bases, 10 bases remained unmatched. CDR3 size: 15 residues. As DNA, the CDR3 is TGTGCCAGCAGTCCCGGACTAGATAGCACAGAGACCCAGTACTTC. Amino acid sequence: CASSPGLDSTETQYF.